Each of the 24 T cell receptor beta chains below was sequenced from the same sample in a study of blood T cell repertoires in COVID-19. This table comes from immunoSEQ multiplex PCR, and its TCRdb copy is limited to in-frame clones, with some not included. Of around 260,000 clones in the sample, approximately 90% are singletons; the top ten hold 3.6%. The sample was peripheral blood. These receptor sequences come from a man aged 18 to 30 with active or convalescent COVID-19.

In its sample, this clone was seen once. The chain uses TRBV10-3 and TRBJ2-3, with 11 positions matching TRBD2. V was clipped by 3 bases and J by 4 bases; unmatched bases: 15. This CDR3 contains 19 residues. The V gene's germline CDR1 is ENHRY and CDR2 SYGVKD. The CDR3 sequence: CAISDLTSGAPRAPDTQYF. The CDR3, as DNA: TGTGCCATCAGTGACTTGACTAGCGGGGCCCCCAGGGCCCCAGATACGCAGTATTTT.

The CDR3 region has the DNA TGCAGCTCTCGGTCCCGGAGCACCGGGGAGCTGTTTTTT. Its translation: CSSRSRSTGELFF. The genes are TRBV29-1 and TRBJ2-2, with no clear D. Between the trimmed V and J ends, which lost 8 bases and 4 bases, there was a span of 14 bases. This CDR3 comprises 13 residues. CDR1 is SQVTM and CDR2 is ANQGSEA in the germline V gene.

The chain has TRBV7-9 and TRBJ2-1; 9 bases map to TRBD1. The CDR3 covers 16 residues. Germline trimming cut 5 bases from V and 5 bases from J; bases unmatched to any gene: 10. The germline V gene has CDR1 SEHNR and CDR2 FQNEAQ (reference sequence). Here the CDR3 reads CASSRAGTGKDNEQFF. The DNA of the CDR3 is TGTGCCAGCAGCAGAGCAGGGACAGGGAAGGACAATGAGCAGTTCTTC.

This clone has at least ten counts. The chain links TRBV4-2 to TRBJ2-4, with 7 bases aligning to TRBD1. After removal of 1 base from V and 8 bases from J, the junction contained 14 bases not matched to a gene. The CDR3 totals 17 residues. Looked up from germline, CDR1 is LGHNA and CDR2 is YNFKEQ. The CDR3 coding sequence is TGTGCCAGCAGCCAAGTTGGAACACAGGGGCACGAAGACATTCAGTACTTC. Amino acids: CASSQVGTQGHEDIQYF.

This clone was observed a handful of times. The CDR3: CAWATGTGGSEAFF. The CDR3 coding sequence is TGTGCCTGGGCTACCGGGACAGGGGGTAGTGAAGCTTTCTTT. The V and J genes are TRBV30 and TRBJ1-1; 11 nucleotides match TRBD1. Germline loops: CDR1 GTSNPN, CDR2 SVGIG (reference sequence). Losses at the gene ends were 5 bases for V and 7 bases for J; bases not matched to a gene: 9. There are 14 residues in the CDR3.

The chain combines TRBV9 with TRBJ1-3; D gene uncertain. The CDR3 has 16 residues. Germline values: CDR1 SGDLS, CDR2 YYNGEE. V shed 1 base and J shed 0 bases, with 11 bases lying between them. This CDR3 is CASSVSVGISGNTIYF. CDR3 coding DNA: TGTGCCAGCAGCGTATCCGTGGGCATCTCTGGAAACACCATATATTTT. Full variable domain (rest looked up from reference TRBV9 and TRBJ1-3): DSGVTQTPKHLITATGQRVTLRCSPRSGDLSVYWYQQSLDQGLQFLIQYYNGEERAKGNILERFSAQQFPDLHSELNLSSLELGDSALYFCASSVSVGISGNTIYFGEGSWLTVV.

A single count supports this clone. V usage is TRBV5-1 and J usage is TRBJ2-7; 11 nucleotides agree with TRBD1. The length of the CDR3 is 15 residues. Per the germline V gene, CDR1 is SGHRS and CDR2 is YFSETQ. Trimming took 0 bases from V and 5 from J; bases not matched to a gene: 4. The CDR3 sequence: CASSLDPGQGDEQYF. CDR3 DNA sequence: TGCGCCAGCAGCTTGGATCCGGGACAGGGGGACGAGCAGTACTTC.

V gene TRBV27 combines with J gene TRBJ2-7; 8 nucleotides match TRBD1. After removal of 5 bases from V and 2 bases from J, the junction contained 8 bases not matched to a gene. CDR3 length: 15 amino acids. Germline V gives CDR1 MNHEY, CDR2 SMNVEV (reference sequence). CDR3 sequence reads: CASSPSQGQAYEQYF. CDR3 sequence (DNA): TGTGCCAGCAGTCCTAGCCAGGGACAGGCCTACGAGCAGTACTTC.

This rearrangement joins TRBV4-2 to TRBJ1-4, with TRBD1 as a possible D gene (6 bases). CDR1 is LGHNA and CDR2 is YNFKEQ in the germline V gene. V was clipped by 3 bases and J by 0 bases, with 11 bases between them. The CDR3 consists of 16 residues. The CDR3 is CASSHLTGTTNEKLFF. The CDR3 coding sequence is TGTGCCAGCAGCCACCTGACAGGCACAACTAATGAAAAACTGTTTTTT.

This clone was seen a single time. The chain uses TRBV7-9 and TRBJ1-5; 7 bases map to TRBD1. Trimming at V came to 3 bases and at J to 5 bases, leaving 7 bases not matched to a gene. There are 15 residues in the CDR3. CDR1 and CDR2 (germline): SEHNR, FQNEAQ (reference sequence). The CDR3 DNA follows: TGTGCCAGCAGCTTCCGAACAGGGGATTATCAGCCCCAGCATTTT. It codes for CASSFRTGDYQPQHF.

This clone came up a few times. The chain combines TRBV7-9 with TRBJ1-1; possible D gene TRBD1, 5 bases. The V gene's germline CDR1 is SEHNR and CDR2 FQNEAQ (reference sequence). V was pared by 3 bases and J by 7 bases, with 15 bases between. This CDR3 spans 14 amino acids. CDR3 region: CASSFFRDSGEAFF. Written as DNA, the CDR3 is TGTGCCAGCAGCTTTTTCAGGGATTCGGGTGAAGCTTTCTTT.

V usage is TRBV5-4 and J usage is TRBJ1-2; D remains ambiguous. The germline V gene encodes CDR1 SGHNT and CDR2 YYREEE (reference sequence). This CDR3 is built from 17 residues. Deletions cut 4 bases from V and 4 bases from J, with 23 bases between. The CDR3 bases are TGTGCCAGCAGCCCCGACTTATTAGTAGTTTCCCGCTATGGCTACACCTTC. Translated, it gives CASSPDLLVVSRYGYTF.

This rearrangement joins TRBV5-1 to TRBJ2-5; D is perhaps TRBD2 (6 bases). Trimming removed 0 bases from V and 5 bases from J, with 20 bases in between. This CDR3 has 17 amino acids. CDR1 SGHRS and CDR2 YFSETQ come from the germline V gene. CDR3 DNA sequence: TGCGCCAGCAGCTTGGGCGGGTACGGGGGAACCCAGGAGACCCAGTACTTC. It translates to CASSLGGYGGTQETQYF.

The chain joins TRBV28 to TRBJ2-2, with TRBD1 matching over 9 bases. CDR1 is MDHEN and CDR2 is SYDVKM in the germline V gene. After removal of 6 bases from V and 3 bases from J, the junction contained 5 bases not matched to a gene. The CDR3 is 15 residues long. The CDR3 bases are TGTGCCAGCAGCATCCGGGACAGGGACACCGGGGAGCTGTTTTTT. Protein: CASSIRDRDTGELFF.

The chain uses TRBV2 and TRBJ2-7; tentative D call: TRBD2 (6 bases). Trimming removed 0 bases from V and 1 base from J, with 10 bases in between. Germline loops: CDR1 SNHLY, CDR2 FYNNEI. The CDR3 sequence is 15 residues long. The chain's CDR3 is CASSEAGTESYEQYF. The CDR3 DNA is TGTGCCAGCAGTGAAGCCGGGACTGAATCCTACGAGCAGTACTTC.

The gene calls are TRBV5-6 and TRBJ2-5; D may be TRBD2 (6 bases). Germline lookup yields CDR1 SGHDT and CDR2 YYEEEE. This CDR3 has 15 amino acids. The V end lost 3 bases, the J end lost 1 base, and 13 bases lay between the germline ends. CDR3 sequence (DNA): TGTGCCAGCAGCTCGCCAGGAGGGGTCCAAGAGACCCAGTACTTC. Translation: CASSSPGGVQETQYF.

The chain links TRBV10-3 to TRBJ2-1, with D possibly matching TRBD2 (6 bases). CDR1 ENHRY and CDR2 SYGVKD come from the germline V gene. The CDR3 is 16 amino acids. V dropped 3 bases and J dropped 8 bases, with 20 bases sitting between them. The CDR3 sequence is CAISDEAGSPSDEQFF. CDR3 coding DNA: TGTGCCATCAGTGACGAGGCGGGGTCCCCCTCGGATGAGCAGTTCTTC.

This rearrangement joins TRBV3-1 (or the pseudogene TRBV3-2) to TRBJ1-2; D is perhaps TRBD1 (6 bases). Trimming stripped 0 bases from V and 4 bases from J, with 12 bases between. Germline-derived CDR1 and CDR2 are LGHDT and YNNKEL (reference sequence). The CDR3 has 15 amino acids. The CDR3 spells CASSQEYLDSYGYTF. In DNA, the CDR3 is TGTGCCAGCAGCCAAGAATACCTGGACAGCTATGGCTACACCTTC.

This chain connects TRBV6-2 or TRBV6-3 to TRBJ2-2; D is tentatively TRBD1 or TRBD2 (6 bases each). The germline gives CDR1 MNHEY, CDR2 SVGEGT. V gave up 6 bases and J gave up 6 bases, with 14 bases separating them. The CDR3 runs 14 residues. Written as DNA, the CDR3 is TGTGCCAGCAGCCAGGGGACTTCCCCCGGGGAGCTGTTTTTT. It translates to CASSQGTSPGELFF.

This clone appeared once. CDR3 nucleotide sequence: TGCAGCGTGGGCCAGACAGGGGGAAATGAAAAACTGTTTTTT. Translation gives CSVGQTGGNEKLFF. The chain carries TRBV29-1 and TRBJ1-4; 9 bases fit TRBD1. The V segment lost 6 bases and the J segment 5 bases; nucleotides outside the gene matches: 7. Germline V CDR1 and CDR2: SQVTM, ANQGSEA. The CDR3 contains 14 residues.

The chain uses TRBV6-1 and TRBJ2-7; D remains ambiguous. CDR3 length equals 13 residues. Trimming cost V 0 bases and J 9 bases, with 12 bases left between them. Per the germline V gene, CDR1 is MNHNS and CDR2 is SASEGT. The CDR3: CASSEALTHAQYF. The DNA of the CDR3 is TGTGCCAGCAGTGAAGCGCTTACTCACGCGCAGTACTTC.

This chain joins TRBV12-3 or TRBV12-4 and TRBJ1-2; no definite D call. V lost 6 bases, J lost 1 base, and 6 bases lay in between. The CDR3 runs to 12 residues. The CDR3 loop reads CASRFRNYGYTF. CDR3 coding DNA: TGTGCCAGCAGGTTCCGTAACTATGGCTACACCTTC.

V gene TRBV29-1 combines with J gene TRBJ1-5, with 8 positions matching TRBD1. The CDR3 covers 14 residues. Looked up from germline, CDR1 is SQVTM and CDR2 is ANQGSEA. With V trimmed by 6 bases and J by 6 bases, 10 bases remained unmatched. The CDR3 sequence is CSVAGQAKTQPQHF. As DNA, the CDR3 is TGCAGCGTAGCGGGACAGGCTAAGACTCAGCCCCAGCATTTT.

The V call is TRBV6-5, the J call TRBJ1-6; 11 bases agree with TRBD1. The CDR3 has 14 residues. Germline CDR1 reads MNHEY; CDR2 reads SVGAGI. J gave up 4 bases and V 11 bases, and 4 bases lay outside the gene matches. The CDR3 DNA sequence: TGTGCCGGGCGGGACAGGGGGTATAATTCACCCCTCCACTTT. It codes for CAGRDRGYNSPLHF.